Listed here are 15 T cell receptor gamma chains from one sample, sequenced in a study of gamma-delta T cells after stem cell transplantation. TCRdb re-processed the RT-PCR reads via CATT. This sample's clone table lists under 95 gamma-chain clones. The sample consisted of gamma-delta T cells. The receptors come from a human donor. It is not recorded whose cells these are; they may come from a transplant donor.

In its sample, this clone was seen a few times. A far more abundant clone sits one base away, making this likely a read error. The sample has other DNA sequences that encode this CDR3 too. The chain couples TRGV9 to TRGJP. In the absence of a J gene in TCRdb, the DNA was matched to germline to assign it here. The CDR3 is made up of 17 amino acids. Germline values: CDR1 GITISATS, CDR2 ISYDGTV (reference sequence). The CDR3 DNA sequence: TGTGCCCTGTGGGAGGTGCTCCAAGAGTTGGGCAAAAAAATCAAGGTATTT. It translates to CALWEVLQELGKKIKVF.

To note about this clone: TCRdb's listed protein matches a much larger clone and diverges from this DNA's translation at residue 15, likely through a read error; the protein shown comes from the DNA. J gene calling gave no result, while the V gene is TRGV9. Germline V gene data show CDR1 as GITISATS and CDR2 as ISYDGTV (reference sequence). CDR3 length: 17 residues. This CDR3 is CALWEVLQELGKKIRVF. The CDR3 nucleotides are TGTGCCTTGTGGGAGGTGCTCCAAGAGTTGGGCAAAAAAATCAGGGTATTT.

This clone is classed as large (0.1 to 1%). A read error is possible here, since a much larger clone lies one base away. The rearrangement links TRGV8 to TRGJ1 or TRGJ2. The J gene comes from matching the DNA to germline here; TCRdb lacks it. CDR1 and CDR2 (germline): VENAVY, YDSYNSRV. The CDR3 consists of 15 residues. CDR3 sequence: CATRDSGGGYYKKLF. In DNA, the CDR3 is TGTGCCACCCGGGATAGTGGGGGGGGGTATTATAAGAAACTCTTT.

This clone occurred a few times. A far larger clone is only one base removed, so a read error is likely. The J gene is TRGJ1 or TRGJ2, the V gene TRGV9. Assignment of the J gene here rests on matching the DNA to germline, because TCRdb gives none. Germline V gene lookup returns CDR1 GITISATS and CDR2 ISYDGTV (reference sequence). There are 13 residues in the CDR3. CDR3 sequence: CALWDLNYYKKLF. The CDR3 bases are TGTGCCCTGTGGGACCTGAATTATTATAAGAAACTCTTT.

By share, this clone counts as hyperexpanded (1% or more). Additional DNA sequences in this sample encode the identical CDR3. This chain joins TRGV9 and TRGJP. The J gene was not available in TCRdb and was assigned here by matching the DNA to germline segments. The CDR3 contains 16 residues. The J segment lost 4 bases and the V segment lost 1 base, leaving 1 base of the junction unmatched. Germline loops: CDR1 GITISATS, CDR2 ISYDGTV (reference sequence). CDR3 residues: CALWEVQELGKKIKVF. CDR3 sequence (DNA): TGTGCCTTGTGGGAGGTCCAAGAGTTGGGCAAAAAAATCAAGGTATTT.

Comments on this clone: This DNA's translation differs at residue 6 from TCRdb's protein, which comes from a much larger clone; a read error is likely, and the protein shown is translated from the DNA. The chain links TRGV9 to TRGJP. TCRdb offers no J gene call, so here the DNA was matched to germline to obtain one. V lost 3 bases to trimming and J lost 4 bases; unmatched junction nucleotides: 6. The CDR3 loop spans 17 amino acids. Germline V gives CDR1 GITISATS, CDR2 ISYDGTV (reference sequence). The DNA of the CDR3 is TGTGCCTTGTGGGAGATGCTCCAAGAGTTGGGCAAAAAAATCAAGGTATTT. This gives the protein CALWEMLQELGKKIKVF.

A note on this clone: This likely reflects a read error, since a far larger clone is one base away. The chain has TRGV9 and TRGJ1 or TRGJ2. Because TCRdb records no J gene, it was assigned here through a match of the DNA to germline. Germline V gene sequence: CDR1 GITISATS, CDR2 ISYDGTV (reference sequence). Germline trimming cut 5 bases from V and 7 bases from J; bases unmatched to any gene: 11. The CDR3 is 13 residues long. CDR3: CALWGATLYKKLF. The CDR3 DNA follows: TGTGCCTTGTGGGGGGCGACCCTATATAAGAAACTCTTT.

This clone was observed a few times. It differs at one base from a far larger clone, so likely a read error. Other DNA sequences in the same sample also yield this CDR3. The V call is TRGV9, the J call TRGJ1 or TRGJ2. TCRdb gives no J gene; it was assigned here by matching the DNA to germline. After removal of 3 bases from V and 10 bases from J, the junction contained 15 bases not matched to a gene. The CDR3 totals 14 residues. CDR1 and CDR2 (germline): GITISATS, ISYDGTV (reference sequence). The DNA for the CDR3 is TGTGCCTTGTGGGAGCCACCTCCAACGCTGAAGAAACTCTTT. Its protein is CALWEPPPTLKKLF.

The V call is TRGV8, the J call TRGJ1 or TRGJ2. The J gene was not available in TCRdb and was assigned here by matching the DNA to germline segments. This CDR3 has 15 residues. Trimming at V came to 9 bases and at J to 4 bases, leaving 18 bases not matched to a gene. Looked up from germline, CDR1 is VENAVY and CDR2 is YDSYNSRV. The CDR3 coding sequence is TGTGCCACCCGGGGTAGTGGGGGGGGGTATTATAAGAAACTCTTT. Protein product: CATRGSGGGYYKKLF.

By sample share, this clone is hyperexpanded. The chain recombines TRGV9 with TRGJ1 or TRGJ2. There are 13 residues in the CDR3. After removal of 4 bases from V and 0 bases from J, the junction contained 3 bases not matched to a gene. Germline loops: CDR1 GITISATS, CDR2 ISYDGTV (reference sequence). This chain's CDR3 is CALWDLNYYKKLF. The CDR3 DNA follows: TGTGCCTTGTGGGACCTGAATTATTATAAGAAACTCTTT.

As for this clone: This likely reflects a read error, since a far larger clone is one base away. The genes are TRGV9 and TRGJP. The J gene is absent in TCRdb and was assigned here via DNA matching to germline. CDR1 is GITISATS, CDR2 ISYDGTV, per germline (reference sequence). The CDR3 spans 17 residues. The CDR3 reads CALWEVLQELGKKVKVF. CDR3 in DNA: TGTGCCTTGTGGGAGGTGCTCCAAGAGTTGGGCAAAAAAGTCAAGGTATTT.

With regard to this clone: This probably arose from a read error, given a far larger clone one base away. The CDR3 bases are TGTGCCACCTGGGACGGGGCGGGGTATTATAAGAAACTCTTC. This translates into CATWDGAGYYKKLF. No J gene was called, and the V gene is TRGV2. This CDR3 has 14 amino acids. Germline-derived CDR1 and CDR2 are EGSNGY and YDSYNSKV.

For this clone: A far more abundant clone sits one base away, making this likely a read error. This chain uses TRGV9 with TRGJP. Because TCRdb records no J gene, it was assigned here through a match of the DNA to germline. There are 17 residues in the CDR3. Germline assignment: CDR1 GITISATS and CDR2 ISYDGTV (reference sequence). Written as DNA, the CDR3 is TGTGCCTTGTGGGGGGTGCTCCAAGAGTTGGGCAAAAAAATCAAGGTATTT. Translation: CALWGVLQELGKKIKVF.

A few counts support this clone. A far larger clone is a single base away, which makes a read error likely. V is TRGV2 and J is TRGJ1 or TRGJ2. TCRdb is silent on the J gene; assignment here came from matching the DNA to germline. CDR1 is EGSNGY and CDR2 is YDSYNSKV in the germline V gene. The CDR3 length is 18 residues. CDR3 sequence reads: CAAWDGLTTNSNYYKKLF. In DNA, the CDR3 is TGTGCCGCCTGGGACGGCCTTACAACTAACTCGAATTATTATAAGAAACTCTTT.

Concerning this clone itself: This likely traces to a read error, being one base from a far larger clone. Other nucleotide sequences in the sample specify the same CDR3. The chain uses TRGV9 and TRGJ1 or TRGJ2. TCRdb is silent on the J gene; assignment here came from matching the DNA to germline. The CDR3 length is 14 residues. Germline CDR1 GITISATS, CDR2 ISYDGTV (reference sequence). The CDR3 DNA is TGTGCCCTGTGGGAGCCACCTCCAACACTGAAGAAACTCTTT. Translation: CALWEPPPTLKKLF.